The 2 T cell receptor beta chains presented below share a single source sample, sequenced in a study of blood T cell repertoires in COVID-19. The table came from immunoSEQ multiplex PCR; TCRdb's copy has only in-frame clones and leaves some out. The sample includes 250,000 to 300,000 clones, about 89% of them seen just once. Material for sequencing was PBMCs or T cells enriched from blood (not recorded which). These receptors were collected from a man aged 35 to 55 who had recovered from COVID-19.

The CDR3 reads CASSLPGRGYEQYF. In DNA form, the CDR3 reads TGTGCCAGCAGCTTACCAGGGCGTGGCTACGAGCAGTACTTC. The chain employs TRBV7-6 and TRBJ2-7, with D maybe TRBD1 (5 bases). Trimming removed 2 bases from V and 3 bases from J, with 11 bases in between. The CDR3 loop spans 14 amino acids. CDR1 and CDR2 from the germline V gene are SGHVS and FNYEAQ. The variable domain in full, completed from reference TRBV7-6 and TRBJ2-7, reads GAGVSQSPRYKVTKRGQDVALRCDPISGHVSLYWYRQALGQGPEFLTYFNYEAQQDKSGLPNDRFSAERPEGSISTLTIQRTEQRDSAMYRCASSLPGRGYEQYFGPGTRLTVT.

The genes are TRBV3-1 (or the pseudogene TRBV3-2) and TRBJ2-1, with a possible D match to TRBD2 (7 bases). V dropped 0 bases and J dropped 13 bases, with 16 bases sitting between them. Germline CDR1 LGHDT, CDR2 YNNKEL (reference sequence). CDR3 length: 14 residues. The CDR3 reads CASSQDTDGGHQFF. The CDR3 bases are TGTGCCAGCAGCCAAGATACGGACGGGGGGCATCAGTTCTTC.